These T cell receptor beta chains were read from a single sample in a study of T cell responses to AZD1222 COVID-19 vaccine. Sequencing was performed with immunoSEQ multiplex PCR; in TCRdb, only in-frame clones are kept and a portion is missing. The sample has more than 150,000 clones; approximately 89% are singletons. Material: peripheral blood, obtained 28 days after the second AZD1222 dose. All receptors derive from an adult who received the AZD1222 COVID-19 vaccine. Each CDR3 is given with its conserved first and last residue. The order of the fields is J gene, V gene, CDR3 length, D gene, clone size, CDR3 DNA, CDR3 protein. D genes are given only for firm matches. Clone size, where shown, is once, few, many, or a class for clones that have expanded.

TRBJ2-5 TRBV12-3/TRBV12-4 13 TRBD2 - TGTGCCACCTCCGGGCTAGCGGGAGGGGCCCAGTACTTC CATSGLAGGAQYF
TRBJ1-1 TRBV28 12 - - TGTGCCAGCAGTAGCGGGACCGCGCGAGCTTTCTTT CASSSGTARAFF
TRBJ2-5 TRBV2 15 - - TGTGCCAGCAGTGGAAGGAGGCAGCTGCAAGAGACCCAGTACTTC CASSGRRQLQETQYF
TRBJ1-5 TRBV2 13 - - TGTGCCAGCAGCGCCGGGCCCAATCAGCCCCAGCATTTT CASSAGPNQPQHF
TRBJ1-6 TRBV15 16 - - TGTGCCACCAGCCGGGACCGCCAGCGTATTGGTTCACCCCTCCACTTT CATSRDRQRIGSPLHF
TRBJ1-6 TRBV28 15 - - TGTGCCAGCAGCTTCGGACGAGGTTTGAATTCACCCCTCCACTTT CASSFGRGLNSPLHF
TRBJ2-2 TRBV5-1 14 - few TGCGCCAGCAGCCCCGTCACGAACACCGGGGAGCTGTTTTTT CASSPVTNTGELFF
TRBJ1-1 TRBV5-1 18 - - TGCGCCAGCAGCCCGATCCTGGGGGGTCGGGGGGCAAACACTGAAGCTTTCTTT CASSPILGGRGANTEAFF
TRBJ1-5 TRBV30 13 TRBD1 - TGTGCCTGGAGTGAGGTACAGGGGTCCTATCAGCATTTT CAWSEVQGSYQHF
TRBJ2-1 TRBV5-4 14 - - TGTGCCAGCAGCTTGATGGAAAGATACGGACCCCAGTTCTTC CASSLMERYGPQFF
TRBJ1-1 TRBV3-1/TRBV3-2 16 - - TGTGCCAGCAGCCCCGTCGGTCCCGCCCGTGACACTGAAGCTTTCTTT CASSPVGPARDTEAFF
TRBJ2-7 TRBV7-9 14 TRBD2 once TGTGCCGGCGGTAGGAGTGGCGGGAGACACGAGCAGTACTTC CAGGRSGGRHEQYF
TRBJ2-2 TRBV30 14 - - TGTGCCTGGAGTCGGACCGGCAACACCGGGGAGCTGTTTTTT CAWSRTGNTGELFF
TRBJ1-1 TRBV28 14 - - TGTGCCTTCACTCGGCGGGGGCTTGACACTGAAGCTTTCTTT CAFTRRGLDTEAFF
TRBJ1-5 TRBV7-9 13 - - TGTGCCAGCAGCTTAGGGACACAACAGCCCCAGCATTTT CASSLGTQQPQHF
TRBJ2-7 TRBV5-1 13 - - TGCGCCAGCAGCTCCGGGCCCTCCTACGAGCAGTACTTC CASSSGPSYEQYF
TRBJ2-3 TRBV7-3 14 - - TGTGCCAGCAGCTTAGCCCCTACCGTGGATACGCAGTATTTT CASSLAPTVDTQYF
TRBJ2-1 TRBV27 17 TRBD2 - TGTGCCAGCAGCCCTAGGCCTGGGGGAGGGCGGGCCAATGAGCAGTTCTTC CASSPRPGGGRANEQFF
TRBJ1-1 TRBV19 13 TRBD1 - TGTGCCAGTAGCCACAGGGGAAACACTGAAGCTTTCTTT CASSHRGNTEAFF
TRBJ2-7 TRBV14 13 - once TGTGCCAGCAATCCGGGTCCTTTCTACGAGCAGTACTTC CASNPGPFYEQYF
TRBJ2-5 TRBV28 16 - - TGTGCCAGCAGTCCAAGGAAATTCTGGTCCCAAGAGACCCAGTACTTC CASSPRKFWSQETQYF
TRBJ1-2 TRBV19 14 TRBD1 - TGTGCCAGTAGTACCATAACAGGGGCCAATGGCTACACCTTC CASSTITGANGYTF
TRBJ2-7 TRBV3-1/TRBV3-2 14 - - TGTGCCAGCAGCCAAGATCCGAGGTCCTACGAGCAGTACTTC CASSQDPRSYEQYF
TRBJ2-7 TRBV6-4 21 TRBD2 - TGTGCCAGCAGTGACTTCCTTCACTATGACTTGACTAGCGGGAGTGACTACGAGCAGTACTTC CASSDFLHYDLTSGSDYEQYF
TRBJ1-1 TRBV27 13 - - TGTGCCAGCAGTCAATGGGGCACTTGGGAAGCTTTCTTT CASSQWGTWEAFF
TRBJ1-3 TRBV12-3/TRBV12-4 12 - - TGTGCCAGCAGTTTCGCTGGAAACACCATATATTTT CASSFAGNTIYF
TRBJ2-7 TRBV28 11 - - TGTGCCAGCAGTTCGACGCGGGAGCAGTACTTC CASSSTREQYF
TRBJ2-1 TRBV30 14 TRBD1 - TGTGCCTGGAGTAGGGGACAGGGGGCCAATGAGCAGTTCTTC CAWSRGQGANEQFF
TRBJ2-3 TRBV29-1 16 TRBD1 - TGCAGCGTCCTCCCAGCCCGGGACAGGGGGCGCGATACGCAGTATTTT CSVLPARDRGRDTQYF
TRBJ1-1 TRBV10-3 12 TRBD1 - TGTGCCATCAGTGAGTCAGGACAGGGGGCTTTCTTT CAISESGQGAFF
TRBJ1-2 TRBV10-3 14 TRBD1 - TGTGCCATCAGGATCGACAGGGGGGACTATGGCTACACCTTC CAIRIDRGDYGYTF
TRBJ2-1 TRBV11-3 15 - - TGTGCCAGCAGCCCGCCGGGACAAGCAAACAATGAGCAGTTCTTC CASSPPGQANNEQFF
TRBJ1-4 TRBV5-1 13 TRBD1 few TGCGCCAGCAGGGGGACAGATAATGAAAAACTGTTTTTT CASRGTDNEKLFF
TRBJ2-1 TRBV9 18 - - TGTGCCAGCAGCGTCCCCAAATTTGGGGCTAGCGACTACAATGAGCAGTTCTTC CASSVPKFGASDYNEQFF
TRBJ1-6 TRBV7-3 12 TRBD1 few TGTGCCAGCAGCTCTGACAGGGTCACCCTCCACTTT CASSSDRVTLHF
TRBJ1-5 TRBV12-3/TRBV12-4 13 - - TGTGCCAGCAGTTTAGGGACAGTTCAGCCCCAGCATTTT CASSLGTVQPQHF
TRBJ2-7 TRBV5-1 14 - - TGCGCCAGCAGCTTGGGGGGGACATCCGTCGAGCAGTACTTC CASSLGGTSVEQYF
TRBJ2-1 TRBV10-1 14 - - TGCGCCAGCAGTGAGTCGTCCGGACGGGGTGAGCAGTTCTTC CASSESSGRGEQFF
TRBJ1-2 TRBV4-2 13 - - TGTGCCAGCAGCCAAGCGACTAACTATGGCTACACCTTC CASSQATNYGYTF
TRBJ2-7 TRBV7-3 13 TRBD1 - TGTGCCAGCTCGGACAGGGGGCGGTCTGAGCAGTACTTC CASSDRGRSEQYF
TRBJ1-1 TRBV5-1 13 - - TGCGCCAGCGTGGGAAGTATGAACACTGAAGCTTTCTTT CASVGSMNTEAFF
TRBJ2-1 TRBV30 15 TRBD1 - TGTGCCTGGAGTAAGAACAGGGGCTCCTACAATGAGCAGTTCTTC CAWSKNRGSYNEQFF
TRBJ1-2 TRBV28 15 - - TGTGCCAGCAGTTCCTCCCCCTTGGGGGGTAGGGGCTACACCTTC CASSSSPLGGRGYTF
TRBJ2-7 TRBV5-1 14 TRBD2 - TGCGCCAGCAGCTTAGCGGGAACTAACTACGAGCAGTACTTC CASSLAGTNYEQYF
TRBJ2-3 TRBV7-2 14 - - TGTGCCAGCAGCTTAAGGATAGCCGAGGCGACGCAGTATTTT CASSLRIAEATQYF
TRBJ1-1 TRBV2 13 - - TGTGCCAGCAGGAGCCTTCGGAACACTGAAGCTTTCTTT CASRSLRNTEAFF
TRBJ1-2 TRBV7-9 15 TRBD1 - TGTGCCAGCAGTTTCCCGACAGGGTACCCTTATGGCTACACCTTC CASSFPTGYPYGYTF
TRBJ1-1 TRBV2 14 TRBD1 - TGTGCCAGCGACACCGGGACAGGGAGTATAGAAGCTTTCTTT CASDTGTGSIEAFF
TRBJ1-2 TRBV6-5 12 - - TGTGCCAGCAGTCCGGGACCATATGGCTACACCTTC CASSPGPYGYTF
TRBJ2-1 TRBV4-1 14 - - TGCGCCAGCGGCTGGGGGGAGTCGGCCAATGAGCAGTTCTTC CASGWGESANEQFF
TRBJ2-1 TRBV6-2/TRBV6-3 15 TRBD2 - TGTGCCAGCAGTACACTAGCGGGAGCCTACAATGAGCAGTTCTTC CASSTLAGAYNEQFF
TRBJ2-1 TRBV5-4 17 - - TGTGCCAGCAGCTCCTGGGGCGAGCTAGGGTCCTACAATGAGCAGTTCTTC CASSSWGELGSYNEQFF
TRBJ2-7 TRBV10-3 17 - - TGTGCCACCGGGACAGGGGTGAGTAGCGGGAGTTCCTACGAGCAGTACTTC CATGTGVSSGSSYEQYF
TRBJ1-3 TRBV30 17 - - TGTGCCTGGAGTTGGGGAGTGGGGAGGATGGAGGGAAACACCATATATTTT CAWSWGVGRMEGNTIYF
TRBJ1-3 TRBV15 14 - - TGTGCCACCAGCATCGAGGGGTCAGGAAACACCATATATTTT CATSIEGSGNTIYF
TRBJ2-1 TRBV20-1 11 TRBD1 - TGCGGGGGACAGGGCCACAATGAGCAGTTCTTC CGGQGHNEQFF
TRBJ2-1 TRBV7-3 17 - - TGTGCCAGCAGCTTATTTCCGTGGGGCAGCTCCTACAATGAGCAGTTCTTC CASSLFPWGSSYNEQFF
TRBJ1-6 TRBV19 15 TRBD1 - TGTGCCAGTAGTGCCCACAGGGGTGATAATTCACCCCTCCACTTT CASSAHRGDNSPLHF
TRBJ1-2 TRBV9 14 TRBD1 - TGTGCCAGCAGCGACGGGACAGGGATGGCTGGCTACACCTTC CASSDGTGMAGYTF